What follows describes a single T cell receptor beta chain. Its antigen is still unknown. No much larger clonotype is one base removed from it; base qualities were not supplied. This sample was included in a study of T-cell memory formation after mild COVID-19 (dated by TCRdb to the early 2020s). Some background on the complete study: Most TCR sequence clusters were specific to one of the two donors. Longitudinal TCRalpha and TCRbeta repertoire sequencing tracked T-cell clones expanding and contracting after mild COVID-19 in a couple of donors. The cohort was made up of two young adult volunteers, one female and one male, who were previously healthy.

Sequencing relied on an Illumina NovaSeq 6000. TCRalpha and TCRbeta cDNA libraries were built by 5'RACE with constant-segment primers, adding sample barcodes and unique molecular identifiers. Trizol reagent was used to extract RNA from every sample. Libraries were amplified in two PCR steps, with a second sample barcode and Illumina TruSeq adapters added in the second step. The libraries were sequenced on an Illumina NovaSeq using 2 x 150 bp paired-end reads. The paper's processing steps were these. Reads were demultiplexed and collapsed into UMI-guided consensus sequences with migec v1.2.7. Using mixcr v2.1.11, UMI consensuses were aligned to TRA and TRB V and J templates and then assembled into clonotypes. A clonotype was counted as expanded or contracted only if both edgeR and NoisET called the change significant, with noise models trained on biological replicates. For edgeR calls, the thresholds were a false discovery rate-adjusted p below 0.01 and a log2 fold-change of 1. As an exploratory analysis of dynamics, max-normalized trajectories of the 1000 most abundant clonotypes were examined with PCA combined with hierarchical clustering. The CD4 or CD8 phenotype of responding clones was assigned using the separately sequenced CD4+ and CD8+ repertoires. Through fastp at Q25 and MiXCR, TCRdb rebuilt clones from the public reads, retaining in-frame beta chains. Duplicate CDR3 protein sequences are folded into a single record with the most common DNA and genes. TCRdb's processing, not the study's, gives the V and J calls here. Counted in this sample were around 200,000 distinct CDR3 sequences; over 9.5% of them appeared once. The top ten clonotypes cover approximately 3% of the sample.

Ficoll-Paque density gradient centrifugation was used to isolate PBMCs. The CDR3 contains 15 residues, cysteine and phenylalanine counted. Only CDR3 DNA is held: 45 bases, read in frame from base 1. After removal of 5 bases from V and 1 base from J, the junction retains 4 bases not matched to a gene. CDR1 and CDR2 were assigned from the germline V gene as SGHRS and YFSETQ. The full study reports these points: Whether the second-wave clones peaking on day 37 were SARS-CoV-2 specific was not confirmed. Only two mild cases were covered by the study, and larger cohorts that include severe cases with pre-infection samples were considered necessary. Contracting CD4+ clones appeared mostly in the CM and EM memory subsets, whereas CD8+ clones were enriched in EMRA. Some responding clones were detected in pre-infection memory, suggesting pre-existing cross-reactive memory T cells joined the SARS-CoV-2 response. Clones that contracted from day 15 to 85 showed balanced CD4/CD8 phenotypes, whereas a second wave of clones that expanded from day 15 to 37 leaned towards CD4+.

The sequence came from a man younger than 35 who had mild COVID-19 (a few samples of this study predate the infection). The sample titles of this study are shuffled in the database, so cell type and time point are left out; the donor was told from shared clones. The sequence is built from TRBV5-1 and TRBJ2-5; TRBD2 aligns with 11 central bases. Specimen: PBMCs or a T cell subset sorted from them (not recorded which). The nucleotide sequence is TGCGCCAGCAGACTAGCGGGGGCCTCCCAAGAGACCCAGTACTTC. This yields the protein CASRLAGASQETQYF.